The 14 T cell receptor beta chains presented below share a single source sample, sequenced in a study of T-cell memory formation after mild COVID-19 listed by TCRdb under 2021. Receptor amplification or capture employed 5' RACE. The sequencing machine was an Illumina NovaSeq 6000. TCRdb trimmed public reads at Q25 via fastp, called clones via MiXCR and kept in-frame beta chains. Rows are combined by CDR3 protein, so each entry shows the most common genes and DNA. This sample lists around 150,000 distinct CDR3 sequences; more than 12% were detected once. Together, the top ten hold around an eighth of the sample. The sequencing input was PBMCs or a T cell subset sorted from them (not recorded which). These receptors originate from an adult woman who had mild COVID-19 (a few samples of this study predate the infection). The sample titles of this study are shuffled in the database, so cell type and time point are left out; the donor was told from shared clones.

The chain recombines TRBV4-2 with TRBJ2-7; 10 bases are a match to TRBD2. Germline V gene lookup returns CDR1 LGHNA and CDR2 YNFKEQ. Trimming cost V 5 bases and J 9 bases; bases outside gene matches: 10. The CDR3 is 14 residues long. CDR3 bases: TGTGCCAGCAGCACGGAGAGCGGGGGGGCGGCGCAGTACTTC. Translating it yields CASSTESGGAAQYF.

This chain uses TRBV9 with TRBJ1-1, with D unresolved. Germline V gene lookup returns CDR1 SGDLS and CDR2 YYNGEE. Trimming pared 4 bases from V and 1 base from J, leaving 20 bases between. The CDR3 extends over 17 amino acids. CDR3 DNA sequence: TGTGCCAGCAGCCCTAGCCCCATCATTGTAGGGAACACTGAAGCTTTCTTT. It specifies CASSPSPIIVGNTEAFF.

This clonotype came up a few times. The CDR3, as DNA: TGTGCCAGCAGTGAACCCCCGAATAGCGGGAGGAAAGGCAATGAGCAGTTCTTC. Its protein product is CASSEPPNSGRKGNEQFF. The chain is built from TRBV2 and TRBJ2-1; TRBD2 matches 10 bases. CDR1 and CDR2 (germline): SNHLY, FYNNEI. The CDR3 extends over 18 amino acids. The junction had 13 bases not matched to a gene; V was cut back by 2 bases and J by 6 bases.

In this sample, this clonotype turned up a few times. The chain recombines TRBV23-1 with TRBJ2-1; 7 nucleotides agree with TRBD1. TRBV23-1 is treated as an ORF (open reading frame) with a function not yet certain. CDR3 length: 20 amino acids. V lost 4 bases, J lost 4 bases, and 22 bases stayed unmatched. This chain's CDR3 is CASSPSDRAVTGGSYNEQFF. The CDR3 DNA reads TGCGCCAGCAGTCCCTCCGACAGGGCGGTGACTGGGGGTTCTTACAATGAGCAGTTCTTC.

This clonotype came up a few times. The rearrangement links TRBV24-1 to TRBJ2-3; D ambiguous. The germline V and J ends were trimmed by 3 bases and 0 bases, with 18 bases remaining between them. The CDR3 is 18 residues long. Germline CDR1 and CDR2: KGHDR and SFDVKD. The CDR3 DNA reads as TGTGCCACCAGTGATGCCACGGTCACCTGGTATAGCACAGATACGCAGTATTTT. It is translated as CATSDATVTWYSTDTQYF.

As to this clonotype: One end of the junction fails to match germline, which may point to a read error. For the CDR3, the DNA is TGTGCCAGCAGTACCGGGTACGGGCAGTACTTC. Protein: CASSTGYGQYF. The gene calls are TRBV6-2 or TRBV6-3 and TRBJ2-7, with D uncertain. Germline V gives CDR1 MNHEY, CDR2 SVGEGT. The CDR3 length is 11 residues.

The chain uses TRBV20-1 and TRBJ1-5; the D is unclear. CDR3 length: 14 amino acids. Germline-derived CDR1 and CDR2 are DFQATT and SNEGSKA (reference sequence). V lost 6 bases and J 5 bases, leaving 17 bases between the germline ends. In DNA form, the CDR3 reads TGCAGTGCGTACCACGGTATTAAGTATCAGCCCCAGCATTTT. Translated: CSAYHGIKYQPQHF.

This clonotype has only a few counts. The chain has TRBV24-1 and TRBJ2-3, with TRBD1 identical over 7 bases. This CDR3 has 15 residues. Germline lookup yields CDR1 KGHDR and CDR2 SFDVKD. The V gene end was trimmed by 4 bases and the J gene end by 2 bases; junction bases not matched to a gene: 5. The CDR3 nucleotides are TGTGCCACCAGTGAAGGGGACAGCCCCACAGATACGCAGTATTTT. Amino acids: CATSEGDSPTDTQYF.

The chain recombines TRBV29-1 with TRBJ2-5; no reliable D call. Germline CDR1 is SQVTM and CDR2 is ANQGSEA. The CDR3 runs to 9 residues. The V gene lost 7 bases and the J gene lost 6 bases, with 6 bases spanning the gap. This chain's CDR3 is CSAPKTQYF. Written as DNA, the CDR3 is TGCAGCGCCCCGAAGACCCAGTACTTC.

The chain employs TRBV7-6 and TRBJ2-1; D unclear. This CDR3 is built from 16 residues. Germline V gene data show CDR1 as SGHVS and CDR2 as FNYEAQ. The ends were cut back, 2 bases at V and 6 bases at J, with 17 bases in the middle. The DNA of the CDR3 is TGTGCCAGCAGCTTAAAAGTAAAGCCCACCGCCAATGAGCAGTTCTTC. Protein product: CASSLKVKPTANEQFF.

The chain links TRBV6-1 to TRBJ1-2; the D is unclear. The CDR3 sequence is 16 residues long. With 2 bases removed from V and 2 bases from J, the gap between germline ends came to 15 bases. Germline-derived CDR1 and CDR2 are MNHNS and SASEGT. The CDR3 nucleotides are TGTGCCAGCAGTGAATACGCGGGTATAACGAACTATGGCTACACCTTC. It encodes CASSEYAGITNYGYTF.

The table lists this clonotype with a few counts. V is TRBV5-1 and J is TRBJ2-3; D gene ambiguous. This CDR3 region has 13 residues. Trimming took off 4 bases at V and 1 base at J, with 7 bases between the two ends. CDR1 is SGHRS and CDR2 is YFSETQ in the germline V gene. The CDR3, as DNA: TGCGCCAGCAGCCCCGACCGCACAGATACGCAGTATTTT. The encoded protein is CASSPDRTDTQYF.

The chain couples TRBV20-1 to TRBJ1-1; D is uncertain. V dropped 2 bases and J dropped 1 base, with 11 bases sitting between them. The CDR3 runs to 14 residues. From germline, CDR1 is DFQATT and CDR2 SNEGSKA (reference sequence). The chain's CDR3 is CSARSGPANTEAFF. CDR3 nucleotides: TGCAGTGCTAGATCTGGTCCCGCGAACACTGAAGCTTTCTTT.

This clonotype appeared many times. The V and J genes are TRBV5-1 and TRBJ1-2; no firm D call. This CDR3 contains 15 residues. CDR1 is SGHRS, CDR2 YFSETQ, per germline. V lost 2 bases and J lost 4, with 15 bases in between. The CDR3 reads CASSLGSKPSYGYTF. CDR3 bases: TGCGCCAGCAGCTTAGGCAGCAAACCTTCCTATGGCTACACCTTC.